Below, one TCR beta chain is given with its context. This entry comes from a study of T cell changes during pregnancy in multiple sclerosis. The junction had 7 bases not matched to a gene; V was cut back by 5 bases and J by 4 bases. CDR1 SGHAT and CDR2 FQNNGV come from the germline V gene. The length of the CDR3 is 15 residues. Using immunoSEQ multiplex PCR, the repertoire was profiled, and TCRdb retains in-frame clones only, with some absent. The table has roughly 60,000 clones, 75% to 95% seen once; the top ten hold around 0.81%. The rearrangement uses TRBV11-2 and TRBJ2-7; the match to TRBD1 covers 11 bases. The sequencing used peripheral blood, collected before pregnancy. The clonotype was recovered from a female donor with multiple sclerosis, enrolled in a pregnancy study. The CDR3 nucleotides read TGTGCCAGCAGCCACCCGGGACAGGGGGTGTACGAGCAGTACTTC. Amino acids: CASSHPGQGVYEQYF.